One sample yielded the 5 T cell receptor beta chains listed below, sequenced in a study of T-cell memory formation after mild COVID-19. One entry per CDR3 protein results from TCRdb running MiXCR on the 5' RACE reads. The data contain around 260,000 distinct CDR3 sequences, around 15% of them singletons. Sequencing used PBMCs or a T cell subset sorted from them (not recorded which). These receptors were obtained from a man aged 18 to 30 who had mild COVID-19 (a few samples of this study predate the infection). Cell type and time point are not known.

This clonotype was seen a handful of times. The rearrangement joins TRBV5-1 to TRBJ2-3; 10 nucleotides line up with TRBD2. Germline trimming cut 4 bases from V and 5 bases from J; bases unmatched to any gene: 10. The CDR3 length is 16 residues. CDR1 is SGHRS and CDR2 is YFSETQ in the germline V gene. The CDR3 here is CASSGQAGGPIDTQYF. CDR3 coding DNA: TGCGCCAGCAGCGGACAAGCGGGGGGGCCAATAGATACGCAGTATTTT.

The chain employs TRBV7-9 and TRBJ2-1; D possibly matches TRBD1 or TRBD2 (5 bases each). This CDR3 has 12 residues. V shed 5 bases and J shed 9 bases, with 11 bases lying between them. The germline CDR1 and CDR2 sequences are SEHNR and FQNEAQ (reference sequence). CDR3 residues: CASSDTRGEQFF. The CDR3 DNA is TGTGCCAGCAGCGATACTAGGGGTGAGCAGTTCTTC.

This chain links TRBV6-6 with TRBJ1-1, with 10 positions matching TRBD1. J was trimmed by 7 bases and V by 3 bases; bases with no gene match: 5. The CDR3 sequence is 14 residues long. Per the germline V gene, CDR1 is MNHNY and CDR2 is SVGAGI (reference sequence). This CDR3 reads CASSYGTGAVEAFF. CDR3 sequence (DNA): TGTGCCAGCAGTTATGGGACAGGGGCGGTTGAAGCTTTCTTT.

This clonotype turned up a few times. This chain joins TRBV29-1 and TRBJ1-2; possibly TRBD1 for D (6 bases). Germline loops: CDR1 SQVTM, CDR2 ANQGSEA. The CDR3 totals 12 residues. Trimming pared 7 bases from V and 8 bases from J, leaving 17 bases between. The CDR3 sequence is CSARTASSGYTF. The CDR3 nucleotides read TGCAGCGCCAGGACAGCCTCCTCCGGCTACACCTTC.

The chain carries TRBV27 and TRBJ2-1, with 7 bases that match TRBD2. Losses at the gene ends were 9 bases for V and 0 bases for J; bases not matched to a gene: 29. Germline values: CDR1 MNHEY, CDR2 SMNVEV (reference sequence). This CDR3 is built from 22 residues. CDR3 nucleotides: TGTGCCAGGGATGGGGAGCCCCCACTAGCGACGGTACACAAAAGCTCCTACAATGAGCAGTTCTTC. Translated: CARDGEPPLATVHKSSYNEQFF.